This section outlines one T cell receptor (beta chain) sequence together with its context. The antigen is undetermined. The sample originates from a study of cytomegalovirus exposure and HLA in healthy donors. Study at large: In an earlier analysis, 90 million to 130 million unique TCR beta sequences were found from about 179 million T cells. Study-level results: Researchers reportedly found TCR beta sequences accurately predicted most subjects' HLA-A and HLA-B alleles. Some TCR beta chains (roughly 160 of them) were listed as cytomegalovirus-associated.

A multiplex PCR was run with 60 Vbeta primers and 13 Jbeta primers. The table came from immunoSEQ multiplex PCR; TCRdb's copy has only in-frame clones and leaves some out. This table holds 190,000 or so clones, less than 85% found once. The clonotype originates from a boy aged 5-17 years in good health and CMV-seronegative. Specimen: PBMCs.

The CDR3, as DNA: TGTGCCAGCAGTCCACAGACAGGGGTGAACACTGAAGCTTTCTTT. It codes for CASSPQTGVNTEAFF. The chain employs TRBV25-1 and TRBJ1-1; 8 nucleotides line up with TRBD1. The CDR3 sequence is 15 residues long. CDR1 is MGHDK, CDR2 SYGVNS, per germline. V gave up 5 bases and J gave up 0 bases; unmatched junction bases: 5.